This T cell receptor (beta chain) is from a study of T cell responses to AZD1222 COVID-19 vaccine (dated by TCRdb to 2020 to 2022). Turning to the overall study: AZD1222 recipients whose second dose came at about 4 weeks and those whose second dose came at about 12 weeks were combined into one group, since spike-specific TCR depth and breadth did not differ between the two schedules. Trial participants were enrolled by age into subgroups of 18-55, 56-69 and 70-plus years, and 148, 28 and 57 TCR-sequenced participants, respectively, were included in these subgroups. A total of 230 to 250 trial participants underwent TCR sequencing, of whom roughly 210 had received two doses of AZD1222 and around 25 had received two doses of the MenACWY control vaccine.

Reading the germline V gene (reference sequence) gives CDR1 MNHNY and CDR2 SVGAGI. The CDR3 contains 13 residues, cysteine and phenylalanine counted. The read is trimmed to its CDR3 DNA, 39 bases read in frame from base 1. Deletion took 5 bases off V and 1 base off J, with a span of 8 bases between the germline ends. Interpreted using the paper, the time point label stands for: baseline before first vaccination. Vaccinee samples came from UK trials COV001 and COV002, including a single-blind randomized controlled phase 2/3 trial of AZD1222 (ChAdOx1 nCoV-19) in healthy adults. Trial participant PBMC samples were collected at day 0 and day 28 after the second dose for TCRbeta chain sequencing. The paper's findings and limits, for the study overall: CD4 TCRs associated with the vaccine covered the entire spike protein, and the dominant responses were in regions 160-218 and 743-854. Reportedly, close to half of the unique spike-specific TCRs recognized epitopes lying outside the regions that are mutated in the B.1.351 and B.1.1.7 variants. Most participants were white British and females outnumbered males, and the authors suggested that clonal diversity may have been underestimated. After two AZD1222 doses, spike-specific TCR breadth and depth were significantly higher than at day 0 and than in MenACWY recipients. Because no day 14 peak-response samples were available, repertoires were characterized only after the peak T cell response. The 56-69-year group was small, and its depth increase did not reach significance, likely because of low power. Conclusions about previously exposed vaccinees were limited because only 5 or 6 AZD1222 recipients were SARS-CoV-2 seropositive at baseline.

A word on this clone: No cognate antigen has been identified for it. No much larger clone is present one base from it, and per-base qualities are unavailable.

The CDR3 regions of human TCRbeta chains were analyzed by immunosequencing. The paper's processing steps were these. Repertoire TCRs were checked for matches against a reference library of SARS-CoV-2-specific TCRs that had been generated using the MIRA antigen-specificity platform. Breadth was defined as the fraction of unique TCRs that were SARS-CoV-2-associated, and depth was defined as the fraction of total T cells that were SARS-CoV-2-associated. Each spike-specific TCR was assigned to its reactive spike region and to a CD4 or CD8 class using the MIRA data. Log10-transformed breadth and depth values were compared by one-way ANOVA with Sidak's multiple comparisons tests. Sourced from immuneACCESS, this table was stored by TCRdb with only in-frame sequences that have V and J called. A share of the clones is absent; for the studies checked, an unresolved V gene accounts for under half, and the remainder has no known explanation. V, J and clone size are taken as reported in that table, and D and trimming were inferred from the DNA itself. The sample table shows about 83,000 clones, and approximately 90% are seen once. The leading ten clones occupy 31% of the sample.

The clonotype was recovered from an adult in good health. The sequence is built from TRBV6-6 and TRBJ2-5, with the D gene not clear enough to name. Sequenced material: peripheral blood, taken on day 0 of AZD1222 vaccination. The encoded CDR3 is CASSRAVQETQYF. The DNA sequence is TGTGCCAGCAGTCGGGCAGTCCAAGAGACCCAGTACTTC.